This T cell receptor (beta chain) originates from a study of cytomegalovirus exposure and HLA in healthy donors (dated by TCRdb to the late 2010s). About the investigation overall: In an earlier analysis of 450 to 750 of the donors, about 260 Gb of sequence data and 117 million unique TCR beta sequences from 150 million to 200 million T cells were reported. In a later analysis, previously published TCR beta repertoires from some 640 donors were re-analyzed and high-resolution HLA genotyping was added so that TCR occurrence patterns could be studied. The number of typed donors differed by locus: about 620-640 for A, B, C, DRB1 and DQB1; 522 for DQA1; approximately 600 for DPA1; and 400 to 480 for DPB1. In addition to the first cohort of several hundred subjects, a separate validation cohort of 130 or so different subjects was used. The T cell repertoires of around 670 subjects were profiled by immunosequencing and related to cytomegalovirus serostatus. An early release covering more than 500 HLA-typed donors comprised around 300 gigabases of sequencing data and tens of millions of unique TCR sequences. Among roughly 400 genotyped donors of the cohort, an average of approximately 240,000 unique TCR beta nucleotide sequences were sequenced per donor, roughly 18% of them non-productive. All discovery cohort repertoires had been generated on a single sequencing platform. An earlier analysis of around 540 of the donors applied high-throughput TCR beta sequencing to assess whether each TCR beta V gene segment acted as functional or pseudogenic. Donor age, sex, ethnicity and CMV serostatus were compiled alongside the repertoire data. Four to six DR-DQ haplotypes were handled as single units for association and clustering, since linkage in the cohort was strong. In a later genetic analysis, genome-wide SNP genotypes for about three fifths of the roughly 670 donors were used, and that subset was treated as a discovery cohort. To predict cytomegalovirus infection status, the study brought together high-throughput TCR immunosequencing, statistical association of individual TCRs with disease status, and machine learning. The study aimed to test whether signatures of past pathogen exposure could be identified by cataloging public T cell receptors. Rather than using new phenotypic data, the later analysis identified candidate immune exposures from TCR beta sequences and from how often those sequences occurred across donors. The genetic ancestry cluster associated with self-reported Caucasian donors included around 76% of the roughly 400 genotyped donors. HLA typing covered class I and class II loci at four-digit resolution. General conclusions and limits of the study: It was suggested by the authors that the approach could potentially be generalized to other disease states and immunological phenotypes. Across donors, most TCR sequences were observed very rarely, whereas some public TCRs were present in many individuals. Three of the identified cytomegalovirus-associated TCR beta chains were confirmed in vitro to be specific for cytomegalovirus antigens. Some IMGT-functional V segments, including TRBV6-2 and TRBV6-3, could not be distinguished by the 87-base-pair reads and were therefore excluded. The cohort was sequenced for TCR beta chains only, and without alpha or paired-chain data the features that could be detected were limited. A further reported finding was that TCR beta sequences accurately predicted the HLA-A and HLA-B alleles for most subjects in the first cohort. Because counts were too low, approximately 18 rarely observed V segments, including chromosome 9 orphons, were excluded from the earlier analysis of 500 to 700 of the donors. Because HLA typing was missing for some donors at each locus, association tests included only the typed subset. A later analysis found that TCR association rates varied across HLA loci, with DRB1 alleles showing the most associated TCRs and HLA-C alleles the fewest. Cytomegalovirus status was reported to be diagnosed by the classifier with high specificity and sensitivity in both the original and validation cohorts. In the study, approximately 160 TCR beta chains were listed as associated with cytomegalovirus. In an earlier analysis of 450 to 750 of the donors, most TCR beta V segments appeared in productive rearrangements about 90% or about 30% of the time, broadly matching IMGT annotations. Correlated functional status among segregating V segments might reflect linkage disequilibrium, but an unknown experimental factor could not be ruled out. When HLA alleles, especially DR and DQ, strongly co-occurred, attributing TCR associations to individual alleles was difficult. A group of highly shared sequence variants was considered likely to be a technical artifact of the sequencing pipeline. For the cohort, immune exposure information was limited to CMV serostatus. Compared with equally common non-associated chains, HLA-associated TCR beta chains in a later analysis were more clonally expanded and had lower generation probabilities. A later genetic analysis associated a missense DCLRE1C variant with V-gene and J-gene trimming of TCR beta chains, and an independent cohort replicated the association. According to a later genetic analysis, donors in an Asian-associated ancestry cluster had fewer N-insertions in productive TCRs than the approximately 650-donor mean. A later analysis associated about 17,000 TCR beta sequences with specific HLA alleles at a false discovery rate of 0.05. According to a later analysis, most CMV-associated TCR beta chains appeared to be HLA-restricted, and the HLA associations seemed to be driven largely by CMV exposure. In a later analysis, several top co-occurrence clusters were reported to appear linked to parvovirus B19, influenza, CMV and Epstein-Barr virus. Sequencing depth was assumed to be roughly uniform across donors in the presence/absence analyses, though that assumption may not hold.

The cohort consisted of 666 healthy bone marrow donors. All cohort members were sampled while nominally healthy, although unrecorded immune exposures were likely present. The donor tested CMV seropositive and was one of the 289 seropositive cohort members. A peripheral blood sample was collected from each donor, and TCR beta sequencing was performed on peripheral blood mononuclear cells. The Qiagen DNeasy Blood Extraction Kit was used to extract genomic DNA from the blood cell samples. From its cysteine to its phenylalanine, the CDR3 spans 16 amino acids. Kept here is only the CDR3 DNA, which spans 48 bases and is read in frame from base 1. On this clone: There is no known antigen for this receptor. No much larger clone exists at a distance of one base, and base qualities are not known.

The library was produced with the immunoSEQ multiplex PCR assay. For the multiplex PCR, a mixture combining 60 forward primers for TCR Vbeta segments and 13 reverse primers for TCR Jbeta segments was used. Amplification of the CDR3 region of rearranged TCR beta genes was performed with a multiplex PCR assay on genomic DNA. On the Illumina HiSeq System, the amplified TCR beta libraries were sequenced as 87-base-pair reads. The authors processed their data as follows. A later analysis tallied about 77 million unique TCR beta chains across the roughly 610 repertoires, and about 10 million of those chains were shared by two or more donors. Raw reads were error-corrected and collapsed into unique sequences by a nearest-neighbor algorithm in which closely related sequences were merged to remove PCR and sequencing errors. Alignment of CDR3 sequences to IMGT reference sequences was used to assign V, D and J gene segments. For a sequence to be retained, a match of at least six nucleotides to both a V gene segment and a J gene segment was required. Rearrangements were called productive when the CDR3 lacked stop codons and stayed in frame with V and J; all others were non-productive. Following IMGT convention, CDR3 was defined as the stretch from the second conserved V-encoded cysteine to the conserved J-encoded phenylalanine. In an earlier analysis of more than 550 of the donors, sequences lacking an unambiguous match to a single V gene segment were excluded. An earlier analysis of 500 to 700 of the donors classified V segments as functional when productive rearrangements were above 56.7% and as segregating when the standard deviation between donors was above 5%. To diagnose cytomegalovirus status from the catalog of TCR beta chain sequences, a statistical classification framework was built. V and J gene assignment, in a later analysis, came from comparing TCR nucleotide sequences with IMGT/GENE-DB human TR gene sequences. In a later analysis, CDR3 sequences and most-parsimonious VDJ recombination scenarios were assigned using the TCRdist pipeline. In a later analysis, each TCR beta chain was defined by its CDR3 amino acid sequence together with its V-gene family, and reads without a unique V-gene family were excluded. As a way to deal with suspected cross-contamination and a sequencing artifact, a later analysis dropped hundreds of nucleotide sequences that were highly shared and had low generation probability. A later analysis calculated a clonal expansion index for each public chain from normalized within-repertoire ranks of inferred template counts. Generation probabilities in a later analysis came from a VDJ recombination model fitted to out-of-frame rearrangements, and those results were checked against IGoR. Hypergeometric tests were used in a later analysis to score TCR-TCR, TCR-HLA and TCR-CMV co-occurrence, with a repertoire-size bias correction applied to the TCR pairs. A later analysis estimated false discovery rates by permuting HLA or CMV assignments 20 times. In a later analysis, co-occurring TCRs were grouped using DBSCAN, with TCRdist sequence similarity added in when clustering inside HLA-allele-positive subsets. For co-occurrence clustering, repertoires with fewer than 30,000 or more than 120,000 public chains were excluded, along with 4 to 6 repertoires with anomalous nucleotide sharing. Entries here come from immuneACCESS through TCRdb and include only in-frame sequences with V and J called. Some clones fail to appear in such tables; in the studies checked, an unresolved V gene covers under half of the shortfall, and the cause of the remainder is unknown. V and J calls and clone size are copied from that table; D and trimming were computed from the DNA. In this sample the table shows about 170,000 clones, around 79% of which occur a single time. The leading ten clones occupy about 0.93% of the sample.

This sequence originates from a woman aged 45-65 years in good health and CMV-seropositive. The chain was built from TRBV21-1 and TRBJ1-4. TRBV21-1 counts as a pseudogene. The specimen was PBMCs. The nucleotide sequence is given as TGTGCCAGCAGCAAACGCGGGGATTGCACTAATGAAAAACTGTTTTTT. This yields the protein CASSKRGDCTNEKLFF.